Listed here are 29 T cell receptor beta chains from one sample, sequenced in a study of blood T cells in healthy people across ages. The use of a sample-barcoded 5' primer and a J-beta primer mix characterized a second PCR of about 6 to 11 cycles. TCRdb reanalysed the 5' RACE reads using MiXCR and keeps one entry per CDR3 protein. The repertoire holds hundreds of thousands of distinct CDR3 sequences, with 20% to 25% as singletons. Source material: blood. The receptors were sampled from a man between 65 and 85 years old in good health.

The chain joins TRBV6-2 or TRBV6-3 to TRBJ2-1; 10 nucleotides align to TRBD2. From germline, CDR1 is MNHEY and CDR2 SVGEGT. The CDR3 loop spans 16 amino acids. Losses at the gene ends were 4 bases for V and 7 bases for J; bases not matched to a gene: 10. This CDR3 reads CASSSLAGAPKNEQFF. The CDR3 nucleotides read TGTGCCAGCAGTTCCCTAGCGGGAGCCCCTAAGAATGAGCAGTTCTTC.

This clonotype was recorded a few times. The chain carries TRBV2 and TRBJ1-4; the D gene is possibly TRBD1 (6 bases). V lost 5 bases, J lost 0 bases, and 10 bases lay in between. The CDR3 extends over 15 amino acids. From germline, CDR1 is SNHLY and CDR2 FYNNEI. CDR3 coding DNA: TGTGCCAGCAGTCGGGACACACCAACTAATGAAAAACTGTTTTTT. The encoded protein is CASSRDTPTNEKLFF.

This clonotype was seen many times. The rearrangement uses TRBV5-1 and TRBJ2-7; 11 bases line up with TRBD2. This CDR3 contains 15 residues. Trimming at V came to 0 bases and at J to 7 bases, leaving 6 bases not matched to a gene. The germline V gene has CDR1 SGHRS and CDR2 YFSETQ. The CDR3 region is CASSLDLAGGREQYF. The CDR3 nucleotides read TGCGCCAGCAGCTTGGACCTAGCGGGAGGTCGGGAGCAGTACTTC. Together with reference TRBV5-1 and TRBJ2-7, the CDR3 gives the full variable domain: KAGVTQTPRYLIKTRGQQVTLSCSPISGHRSVSWYQQTPGQGLQFLFEYFSETQRNKGNFPGRFSGRQFSNSRSEMNVSTLELGDSALYLCASSLDLAGGREQYFGPGTRLTVT.

The genes are TRBV6-1 and TRBJ2-2; 11 nucleotides line up with TRBD2. After removal of 5 bases from V and 0 bases from J, the junction contained 2 bases not matched to a gene. CDR3 size: 16 residues. Germline assignment: CDR1 MNHNS and CDR2 SASEGT. CDR3 region: CASSKGLAANTGELFF. CDR3 nucleotide sequence: TGTGCCAGCAGTAAGGGACTAGCGGCGAACACCGGGGAGCTGTTTTTT.

The V and J genes are TRBV14 and TRBJ2-1, with D maybe TRBD2 (5 bases). From germline, CDR1 is SGHDN and CDR2 FVKESK. The CDR3 totals 17 residues. V was clipped by 4 bases and J by 0 bases, with 16 bases between them. DNA of the CDR3: TGTGCCAGCAGCCGCGGGCTAGCTGTGAGCTCCTACAATGAGCAGTTCTTC. Translated, it gives CASSRGLAVSSYNEQFF.

The table lists this clonotype with a few counts. V gene TRBV9 combines with J gene TRBJ2-3; D is undetermined. CDR1 and CDR2 (germline): SGDLS, YYNGEE. V lost 0 bases and J 2 bases, leaving 10 bases between the germline ends. The CDR3 is 15 amino acids. The CDR3: CASSVAVRSTDTQYF. In nucleotides, the CDR3 is TGTGCCAGCAGCGTAGCTGTCAGGTCCACAGATACGCAGTATTTT.

The genes are TRBV21-1 and TRBJ1-1; TRBD1, the table's D call, was not compared with the DNA. TRBV21-1 represents a pseudogene. The CDR3 consists of 17 residues. DNA for the CDR3: TGTGCCCCGCACCGGTGGGGCCACGACGCCCCGAACACTGAAGCGTTCTTT. It translates to CAPHRWGHDAPNTEAFF.

This clonotype was picked up a small number of times. This sequence joins TRBV2 and TRBJ2-2; D is perhaps TRBD2 (6 bases). Germline CDR1 and CDR2: SNHLY and FYNNEI. V dropped 5 bases and J dropped 4 bases, with 11 bases sitting between them. This CDR3 spans 14 amino acids. The CDR3 reads CASSRSGPTGELFF. CDR3 DNA sequence: TGTGCCAGCAGTAGAAGCGGGCCCACCGGGGAGCTGTTTTTT.

The J gene is TRBJ1-2, the V gene TRBV20-1; a possible D gene is TRBD1 (6 bases). The V end was cut by 0 bases, the J end by 3 bases, with 29 bases between. Germline-derived CDR1 and CDR2 are DFQATT and SNEGSKA (reference sequence). The CDR3 loop spans 20 amino acids. CDR3 in amino acids: CSARDLPGLLQGKVDYGYTF. The CDR3 DNA follows: TGCAGTGCTAGAGACCTTCCCGGACTCTTACAGGGAAAGGTAGACTATGGCTACACCTTC.

The chain's CDR3 is CSARMGAKDGYTF. CDR3 DNA sequence: TGCAGTGCTAGAATGGGGGCGAAGGATGGCTACACCTTC. This rearrangement joins TRBV20-1 to TRBJ1-2, with D possibly being TRBD1 (6 bases). The CDR3 is made up of 13 amino acids. CDR1 DFQATT and CDR2 SNEGSKA come from the germline V gene (reference sequence). Between the trimmed V and J ends, which lost 2 bases and 6 bases, there was a span of 13 bases.

The chain joins TRBV24-1 to TRBJ2-7; D is possibly TRBD1 or TRBD2 (5 bases each). The CDR3 length is 13 residues. Trimming took off 9 bases at V and 5 bases at J, with 16 bases between the two ends. Per germline, CDR1 KGHDR and CDR2 SFDVKD. The CDR3 nucleotides read TGTGCCACCCTGTGGGGGTGTGTCCACGAGCAGTACTTC. Its protein is CATLWGCVHEQYF.

A word on this clonotype: A read error may account for a junction end that differs from germline. The chain combines TRBV10-3 with TRBJ2-2; possibly TRBD1 for D (5 bases). CDR1 is ENHRY, CDR2 SYGVKD, per germline. The CDR3 sequence is 15 residues long. The CDR3 region is CAISPNSGNAGELFF. The CDR3 nucleotides are TGTGCCATCAGTCCTAATTCAGGGAACGCCGGGGAGCTGTTTTTT.

The rearrangement uses TRBV3-1 and TRBJ2-5; D call uncertain. The CDR3 sequence is 14 residues long. Germline CDR1 reads LGHDT; CDR2 reads YNNKEL (reference sequence). The V gene lost 4 bases and the J gene lost 2 bases, with 11 bases spanning the gap. In nucleotides, the CDR3 is TGTGCCAGCAGCCGCGGAAGTACTCAAGAGACCCAGTACTTC. Residues: CASSRGSTQETQYF.

In this sample, this clonotype turned up a few times. The chain recombines TRBV9 with TRBJ2-2, with a weak D call TRBD1 (6 bases). From germline, CDR1 is SGDLS and CDR2 YYNGEE. With 3 bases removed from V and 5 bases from J, the gap between germline ends came to 17 bases. The CDR3 is 16 amino acids. CDR3 region: CASSATPGQITGELFF. The CDR3 DNA follows: TGTGCCAGCAGCGCAACCCCCGGACAGATAACCGGGGAGCTGTTTTTT.

About this clonotype itself: Its ends do not fully match the called genes, so a read error is possible. The chain joins TRBV20-1 to TRBJ1-2, with D perhaps TRBD1 (5 bases). The CDR3 covers 12 residues. Germline V gene data show CDR1 as DFQATT and CDR2 as SNEGSKA (reference sequence). The CDR3 DNA reads as TGCAGTGCTTTCAACAGGAACTATGGTTACACCTTC. Protein product: CSAFNRNYGYTF.

The sample holds many counts of this clonotype. CDR3 sequence: CASSHAGSEAFF. The DNA for the CDR3 is TGTGCCAGCAGCCACGCCGGGAGTGAAGCTTTCTTT. The chain links TRBV3-1 to TRBJ1-1; D gene unclear. The CDR3 loop spans 12 amino acids. The germline V gene encodes CDR1 LGHDT and CDR2 YNNKEL (reference sequence). Trimming took 3 bases from V and 7 from J, leaving 9 bases between them.

Written as DNA, the CDR3 is TGTGCCAGCTCACCACCGACAGGGGGAAAGGGAGAGACCCAGTACTTC. It yields the protein CASSPPTGGKGETQYF. J is TRBJ2-5 and V is TRBV18; 9 positions match TRBD1. The CDR3 extends over 16 amino acids. Per the germline V gene, CDR1 is KGHSH and CDR2 is LQKENI. The trim removed 0 bases at V and 4 bases at J, leaving 6 bases unmatched.

This clonotype was counted a few times. The chain links TRBV7-2 to TRBJ2-7; 7 nucleotides agree with TRBD1. This CDR3 has 15 amino acids. The trim removed 0 bases at V and 7 bases at J, leaving 9 bases unmatched. The germline V gene has CDR1 SGHTA and CDR2 FQGNSA. In nucleotides, the CDR3 is TGTGCCAGCAGCTTAGCGCCGTCAGGGGGTAATGAGCAGTACTTC. Encoded protein: CASSLAPSGGNEQYF.

This clonotype was seen many times. The chain joins TRBV9 to TRBJ2-7; no firm D call. The end of the DNA aligns better with TRBJ2-1, so the J call may be wrong. Germline V gene lookup returns CDR1 SGDLS and CDR2 YYNGEE. The CDR3 runs 13 residues. CDR3 nucleotides: TGTGCCAGCAGCGTAGGAACAGTGGGGGAGCAGTTCTTC. Amino acids: CASSVGTVGEQFF.

This clonotype was counted between two and nine times. V usage is TRBV12-3 or TRBV12-4 and J usage is TRBJ1-1; maybe TRBD1 (5 bases). V was shortened by 3 bases and J by 3 bases, with 11 bases between the two germline ends. This CDR3 comprises 14 residues. The CDR3 coding sequence is TGTGCCAGCAGTTTTCAGGTAGGGGACACTGAAGCTTTCTTT. Translating it yields CASSFQVGDTEAFF.

The chain employs TRBV5-1 and TRBJ2-5, with TRBD2 identical over 14 bases. The J call is uncertain, as TRBJ2-7 better fits the DNA end. This CDR3 has 15 residues. The germline V gene has CDR1 SGHRS and CDR2 YFSETQ. The CDR3 protein is CASSQGTSGRHEQYF. The CDR3, as DNA: TGCGCCAGCAGCCAGGGGACTAGCGGGAGACACGAGCAGTACTTC.

Only a few counts were recorded for this clonotype. The rearrangement links TRBV28 to TRBJ2-3; D tentatively reads TRBD1 or TRBD2 (5 bases each). The V and J ends lost 7 bases and 0 bases respectively, with 23 bases between them. This CDR3 has 18 amino acids. Germline V gives CDR1 MDHEN, CDR2 SYDVKM. The CDR3 here is CASTLGRGGLLSTDTQYF. The CDR3 nucleotides are TGTGCCAGCACCTTGGGACGCGGCGGGCTATTAAGCACAGATACGCAGTATTTT.

The V gene is TRBV5-5, the J gene TRBJ2-1, with TRBD2 matching 13 bases. V was pared by 1 base and J by 8 bases, with 9 bases of the junction left unmatched. Germline CDR1 and CDR2: SGHKS and YYEKEE (reference sequence). The CDR3 extends over 17 amino acids. CDR3 protein: CASSLTSGRASFDEQFF. The CDR3 region has the DNA TGTGCCAGCAGCTTGACTAGCGGGAGGGCTAGTTTCGATGAGCAGTTCTTC.

A few counts support this clonotype. The rearrangement links TRBV30 to TRBJ1-4, with 10 bases lining up with TRBD1. The CDR3 sequence is 14 residues long. The V gene's germline CDR1 is GTSNPN and CDR2 SVGIG (reference sequence). V was clipped by 5 bases and J by 7 bases; unmatched bases: 7. CDR3 residues: CAWYRTGGGEKLFF. Here the CDR3 DNA reads TGTGCCTGGTACAGGACAGGGGGTGGTGAAAAACTGTTTTTT.

The V and J genes are TRBV10-2 and TRBJ2-2; a weak D match, TRBD1 (5 bases). V shed 6 bases and J shed 3 bases, with 11 bases lying between them. The CDR3 has 14 amino acids. Per the germline V gene, CDR1 is WSHSY and CDR2 is SAAADI. CDR3 DNA sequence: TGCGCCAGCAGAATGACAGACTACACCGGGGAGCTGTTTTTT. Protein sequence: CASRMTDYTGELFF.

This rearrangement joins TRBV6-1 to TRBJ2-6; possibly TRBD1 for D (7 bases). This CDR3 spans 16 amino acids. Germline lookup yields CDR1 MNHNS and CDR2 SASEGT. V was clipped by 8 bases and J by 0 bases, with 14 bases between them. Here the CDR3 DNA reads TGTGCCAGCGGGGGGACAGCCTACTCTGGGGCCAACGTCCTGACTTTC. As protein: CASGGTAYSGANVLTF.

This clonotype was observed a few times. The J gene is TRBJ1-1, the V gene TRBV2; TRBD1 matches 10 bases. J lost 3 bases, V lost 7 bases, and 8 bases had no gene match. Germline CDR1 SNHLY, CDR2 FYNNEI. The length of the CDR3 is 15 residues. CDR3: CASTRQGAEHTEAFF. CDR3 coding DNA: TGTGCCAGCACCAGACAGGGGGCGGAACACACTGAAGCTTTCTTT.

The chain employs TRBV20-1 and TRBJ2-7; tentatively, D is TRBD1 (5 bases). The CDR3 sequence is 14 residues long. The germline V gene encodes CDR1 DFQATT and CDR2 SNEGSKA (reference sequence). The ends were cut back, 0 bases at V and 2 bases at J, with 11 bases in the middle. The CDR3 protein is CSARDQGVPYEQYF. DNA of the CDR3: TGCAGTGCTAGAGATCAAGGGGTTCCCTACGAGCAGTACTTC.

The chain uses TRBV14 and TRBJ2-1; D might be TRBD1 (6 bases). The better agreement between TRBJ2-7 and the DNA end casts doubt on the J call. This CDR3 comprises 15 residues. CDR1 SGHDN and CDR2 FVKESK come from the germline V gene. The CDR3 DNA reads TGTGCCAGCAGTTTGCTCGGGACACTATCCTACGAGCAGTACTTC. Protein sequence: CASSLLGTLSYEQYF.